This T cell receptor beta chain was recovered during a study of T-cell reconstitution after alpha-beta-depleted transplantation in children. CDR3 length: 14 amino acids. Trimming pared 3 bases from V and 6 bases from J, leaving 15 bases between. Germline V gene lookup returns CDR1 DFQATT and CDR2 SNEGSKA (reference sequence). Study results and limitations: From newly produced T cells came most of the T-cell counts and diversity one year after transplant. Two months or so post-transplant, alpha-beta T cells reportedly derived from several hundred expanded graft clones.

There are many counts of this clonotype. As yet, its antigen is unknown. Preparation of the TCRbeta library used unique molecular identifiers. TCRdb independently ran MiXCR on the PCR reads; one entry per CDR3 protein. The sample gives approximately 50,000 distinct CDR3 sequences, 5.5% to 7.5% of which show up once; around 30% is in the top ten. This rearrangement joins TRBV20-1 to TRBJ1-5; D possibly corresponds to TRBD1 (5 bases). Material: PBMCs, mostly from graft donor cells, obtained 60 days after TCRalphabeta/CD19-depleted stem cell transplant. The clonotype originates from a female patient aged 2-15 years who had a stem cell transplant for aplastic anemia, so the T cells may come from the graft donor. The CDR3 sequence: CSASLTGELQPQHF. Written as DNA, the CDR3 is TGCAGTGCTAGTCTAACGGGGGAACTTCAGCCCCAGCATTTT.